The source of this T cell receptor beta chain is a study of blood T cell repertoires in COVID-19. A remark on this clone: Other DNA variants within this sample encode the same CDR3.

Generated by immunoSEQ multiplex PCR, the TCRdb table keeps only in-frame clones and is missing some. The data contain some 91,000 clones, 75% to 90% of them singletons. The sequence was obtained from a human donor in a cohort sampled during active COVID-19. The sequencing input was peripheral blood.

This CDR3 is CASRADMNTEAFF. CDR3 DNA: TGTGCCAGCAGGGCCGATATGAACACTGAAGCTTTCTTT. This chain connects TRBV2 to TRBJ1-1; D is unclear. The CDR3 consists of 13 residues. V was shortened by 6 bases and J by 0 bases, with 8 bases between the two germline ends. Germline V gene lookup returns CDR1 SNHLY and CDR2 FYNNEI.